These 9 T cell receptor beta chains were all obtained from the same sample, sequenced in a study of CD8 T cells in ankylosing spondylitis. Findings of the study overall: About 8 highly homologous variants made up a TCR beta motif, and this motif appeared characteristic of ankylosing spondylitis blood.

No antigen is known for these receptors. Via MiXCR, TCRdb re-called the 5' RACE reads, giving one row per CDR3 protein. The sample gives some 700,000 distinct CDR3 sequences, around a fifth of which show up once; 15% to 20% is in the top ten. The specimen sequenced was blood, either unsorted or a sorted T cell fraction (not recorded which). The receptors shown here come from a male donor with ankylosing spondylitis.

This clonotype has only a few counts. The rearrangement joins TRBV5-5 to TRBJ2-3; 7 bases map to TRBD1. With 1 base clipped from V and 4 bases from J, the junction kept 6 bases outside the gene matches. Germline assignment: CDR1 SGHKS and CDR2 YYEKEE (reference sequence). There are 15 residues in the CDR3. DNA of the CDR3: TGTGCCAGCAGCTTGTCTGACAGGGCGGCAGATACGCAGTATTTT. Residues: CASSLSDRAADTQYF.

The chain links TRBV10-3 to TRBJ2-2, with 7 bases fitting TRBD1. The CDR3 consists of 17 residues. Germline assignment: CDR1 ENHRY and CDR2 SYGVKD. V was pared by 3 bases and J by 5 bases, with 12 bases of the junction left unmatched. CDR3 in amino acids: CAISDPRQGSGTGELFF. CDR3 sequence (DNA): TGTGCCATCAGTGACCCACGACAGGGCTCAGGGACCGGGGAGCTGTTTTTT.

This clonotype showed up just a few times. DNA for the CDR3: TGCGCCAGCAGCCGGACCGGGACGGAATCTGGAAACACCATATATTTT. It specifies CASSRTGTESGNTIYF. The chain uses TRBV5-1 and TRBJ1-3; a possible D gene is TRBD1 (5 bases). This CDR3 is 16 amino acids long. Germline values: CDR1 SGHRS, CDR2 YFSETQ. V lost 4 bases and J lost 1, with 15 bases in between.

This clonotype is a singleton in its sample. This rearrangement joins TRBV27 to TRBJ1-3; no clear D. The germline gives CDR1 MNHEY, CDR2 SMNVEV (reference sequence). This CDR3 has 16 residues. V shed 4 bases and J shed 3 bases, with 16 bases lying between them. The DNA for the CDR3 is TGTGCCAGCAGTTCCACCGGCCCCGGCCTTGGAAACACCATATATTTT. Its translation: CASSSTGPGLGNTIYF.

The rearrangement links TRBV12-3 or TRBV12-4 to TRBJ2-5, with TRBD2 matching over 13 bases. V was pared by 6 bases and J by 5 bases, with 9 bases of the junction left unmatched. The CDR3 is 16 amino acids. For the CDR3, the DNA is TGTGCCAGCAGCCCACTAGCGGGGGGGCAGGGGGAGACCCAGTACTTC. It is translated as CASSPLAGGQGETQYF.

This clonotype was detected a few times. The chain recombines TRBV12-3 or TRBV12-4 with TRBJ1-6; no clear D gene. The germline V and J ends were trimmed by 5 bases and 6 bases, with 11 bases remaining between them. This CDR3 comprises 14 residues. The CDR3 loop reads CASSPGPSNSPLHF. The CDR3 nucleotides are TGTGCCAGCAGTCCCGGGCCTTCTAATTCACCCCTCCACTTT.

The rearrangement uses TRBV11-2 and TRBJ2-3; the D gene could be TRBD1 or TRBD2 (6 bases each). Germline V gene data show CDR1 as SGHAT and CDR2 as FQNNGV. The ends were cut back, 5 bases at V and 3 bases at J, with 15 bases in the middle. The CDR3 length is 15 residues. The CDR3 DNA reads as TGTGCCAGCAGCACATTCCCGGGGGCAACAGATACGCAGTATTTT. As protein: CASSTFPGATDTQYF.

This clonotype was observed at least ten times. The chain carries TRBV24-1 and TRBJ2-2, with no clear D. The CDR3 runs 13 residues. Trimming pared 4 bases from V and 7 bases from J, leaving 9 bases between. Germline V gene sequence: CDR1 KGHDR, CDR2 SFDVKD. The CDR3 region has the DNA TGTGCCACCAGTGACATACGAGTCGGGGAGCTGTTTTTT. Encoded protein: CATSDIRVGELFF.

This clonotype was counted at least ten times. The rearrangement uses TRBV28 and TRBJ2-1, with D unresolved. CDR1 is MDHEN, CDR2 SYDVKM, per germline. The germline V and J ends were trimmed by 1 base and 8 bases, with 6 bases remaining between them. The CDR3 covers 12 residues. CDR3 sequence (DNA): TGTGCCAGCAGTTTATCGGCATATGAGCAGTTCTTC. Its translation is CASSLSAYEQFF.